These T cell receptor beta chains were read from a single sample in a study of prognosis after radiotherapy for stage I lung cancer. TCRdb re-derived calls from the multiplex PCR reads in MiXCR, one entry per CDR3 protein. There are 20,000 to 30,000 distinct CDR3 sequences in the sample; 40% occur only once, and roughly 21% lies in the top ten. The material was PBMCs, obtained before or after stereotactic body radiation therapy (not recorded which). Receptors were obtained from a donor aged 50 or older with non-small cell lung cancer. The CDR3 runs from the conserved cysteine through the conserved F or W. Fields, in order: J gene, V gene, clone size, D gene, CDR3 DNA, CDR3 protein. D genes are given only for firm matches. Where a row states a size, it is once, few, many or the class of an expanded clone; other rows omit it.

j_gene: TRBJ2-3; v_gene: TRBV19; abundance: many; d_gene: .; CDR3nt: TGTGCCACCGCGGGACAGATGACAGATACGCAGTATTTT; CDR3aa: CATAGQMTDTQYF
j_gene: TRBJ1-4; v_gene: TRBV4-1; abundance: .; d_gene: .; CDR3nt: TGCGCCAGCAGCCAAGAAGCTAGTGGGTCTGGTAATGAAAAACTGTTTTTT; CDR3aa: CASSQEASGSGNEKLFF
j_gene: TRBJ2-7; v_gene: TRBV4-1; abundance: many; d_gene: .; CDR3nt: TGCGCCAGCAGCCAAGCTCCGAGGGGGGACTACGAGCAGTACTTC; CDR3aa: CASSQAPRGDYEQYF
j_gene: TRBJ2-1; v_gene: TRBV24-1; abundance: once; d_gene: TRBD1; CDR3nt: TGTGCCACCAGTTATACTAGACAGGGGAATGAGCAGTTCTTC; CDR3aa: CATSYTRQGNEQFF
j_gene: TRBJ2-2; v_gene: TRBV20-1; abundance: .; d_gene: TRBD2; CDR3nt: TGCAGTGCTAGAAAGACTAGCGGGAGGGCCGCCTTGGAGCTGTTTTTT; CDR3aa: CSARKTSGRAALELFF
j_gene: TRBJ1-4; v_gene: TRBV5-4; abundance: many; d_gene: TRBD1; CDR3nt: TGTGCCAGCACCTCGGACAGGGACGATGAAAAACTGTTTTTT; CDR3aa: CASTSDRDDEKLFF
j_gene: TRBJ2-2; v_gene: TRBV5-1; abundance: medium-sized; d_gene: .; CDR3nt: TGCGCCAGCAGCTTGGTTCTAAGCACCGCGAACACCGGGGAGCTGTTTTTT; CDR3aa: CASSLVLSTANTGELFF
j_gene: TRBJ2-1; v_gene: TRBV30; abundance: many; d_gene: TRBD2; CDR3nt: TGTGCCTGGAGTCAGCCGGGCCGGGGGGTCAATGAGCAGTTCTTC; CDR3aa: CAWSQPGRGVNEQFF
j_gene: TRBJ2-6; v_gene: TRBV12-3/TRBV12-4; abundance: many; d_gene: .; CDR3nt: TGTGCCAGCAGTTTAGCGTCGAGACTAGAAAGCTCTGGGGCCAACGTCCTGACTTTC; CDR3aa: CASSLASRLESSGANVLTF
j_gene: TRBJ1-1; v_gene: TRBV20-1; abundance: many; d_gene: .; CDR3nt: TGCAGTGCTAGAGATGGCAGGGCGGAAACTGAAGCTTTCTTT; CDR3aa: CSARDGRAETEAFF
j_gene: TRBJ2-1; v_gene: TRBV19; abundance: many; d_gene: TRBD2; CDR3nt: TGTGCCAGTAGTATGGGACTAGCGGGAAGCAATGAGCAGTTCTTC; CDR3aa: CASSMGLAGSNEQFF
j_gene: TRBJ2-3; v_gene: TRBV28; abundance: many; d_gene: .; CDR3nt: TGTGCCAGCAGCCGCAGTGAGGGGATAAATACGCAGTATTTT; CDR3aa: CASSRSEGINTQYF
j_gene: TRBJ2-7; v_gene: TRBV6-5; abundance: .; d_gene: .; CDR3nt: TGTGCCAGCAGTTACTCTGATGGCGGGGGCGTTAGCTCCTACGAGCAGTACTTC; CDR3aa: CASSYSDGGGVSSYEQYF
j_gene: TRBJ2-7; v_gene: TRBV6-2/TRBV6-3; abundance: few; d_gene: TRBD1; CDR3nt: TGTGACAGCATCGACAGGGGGAGCTACGAGAAGTACTTC; CDR3aa: CDSIDRGSYEKYF
j_gene: TRBJ1-2; v_gene: TRBV6-2/TRBV6-3; abundance: .; d_gene: .; CDR3nt: TGTGCCAGCATCTTCGGCAGGGGACTTGCCTATGGCTACACCTTC; CDR3aa: CASIFGRGLAYGYTF
j_gene: TRBJ2-5; v_gene: TRBV27; abundance: .; d_gene: TRBD2; CDR3nt: TGTGCCAGCAGTTCACTGGAAATAGCGGGAGGGCCAGGGAACCAGTACTTC; CDR3aa: CASSSLEIAGGPGNQYF
j_gene: TRBJ1-1; v_gene: TRBV6-1; abundance: .; d_gene: .; CDR3nt: TGTGCCAGCAGTGAATTATCGGGCATGAACACTGAAGCTTTCTTT; CDR3aa: CASSELSGMNTEAFF
j_gene: TRBJ2-1; v_gene: TRBV6-5; abundance: .; d_gene: .; CDR3nt: TGTGCCAGCATTAACTCTAGGACTATCGGTACGAATGAGCAGTTCTTC; CDR3aa: CASINSRTIGTNEQFF
j_gene: TRBJ1-3; v_gene: TRBV2; abundance: many; d_gene: .; CDR3nt: TGTGCCAGCAGAGTGGACTCTGGAAACACCATATATTTT; CDR3aa: CASRVDSGNTIYF
j_gene: TRBJ2-1; v_gene: TRBV6-1; abundance: many; d_gene: .; CDR3nt: TGTGCCAGCAGTGAGTTATGGGGCCTATACAATGAGCAGTTCTTC; CDR3aa: CASSELWGLYNEQFF
j_gene: TRBJ1-3; v_gene: TRBV11-2; abundance: medium-sized; d_gene: .; CDR3nt: TGTGCCAGCCGCACCGGAGGGGCCGGTTCTGGAAACACCATATATTTT; CDR3aa: CASRTGGAGSGNTIYF
j_gene: TRBJ2-3; v_gene: TRBV12-3/TRBV12-4; abundance: .; d_gene: .; CDR3nt: TGTGCCAGCACACGCCGTAGCGGAGGCATCAATGCGGATACGCAGTATTTT; CDR3aa: CASTRRSGGINADTQYF
j_gene: TRBJ2-7; v_gene: TRBV11-2; abundance: many; d_gene: .; CDR3nt: TGTGCCAGCAGCCCAAGCGGCAGGGCCAACTACGAGCAGTACTTC; CDR3aa: CASSPSGRANYEQYF
j_gene: TRBJ2-7; v_gene: TRBV4-1; abundance: many; d_gene: .; CDR3nt: TGCGCCAGCAGCCAAGGTTGGGTTTGCAGAATGTCCTACGAGCAGTACTTC; CDR3aa: CASSQGWVCRMSYEQYF
j_gene: TRBJ2-3; v_gene: TRBV5-1; abundance: .; d_gene: .; CDR3nt: TGCTCCAGCAGCAGGGGGACTACCCGATGCACAGATACGCAGTATTTT; CDR3aa: CSSSRGTTRCTDTQYF
j_gene: TRBJ1-1; v_gene: TRBV30; abundance: many; d_gene: .; CDR3nt: TGTGCCTGGTTAATGGGAGCCCGAGGGAACACTGAAGCTTTCTTT; CDR3aa: CAWLMGARGNTEAFF
j_gene: TRBJ2-1; v_gene: TRBV5-8; abundance: .; d_gene: TRBD2; CDR3nt: TGTTCCAGCAGTAAGACTAGCGGCCTCCACAATGAGCAGTTCTTC; CDR3aa: CSSSKTSGLHNEQFF
j_gene: TRBJ2-1; v_gene: TRBV19; abundance: .; d_gene: .; CDR3nt: TGTGCCAGTAACTTGGAGGGGGCGACCTACAATGAGCAGTTCTTC; CDR3aa: CASNLEGATYNEQFF
j_gene: TRBJ2-3; v_gene: TRBV4-1; abundance: many; d_gene: TRBD1; CDR3nt: TGCGCCAGCAGCCAAGCAGCAAGGGGGCGCGGTTCAGATACGCAGTATTTT; CDR3aa: CASSQAARGRGSDTQYF
j_gene: TRBJ1-5; v_gene: TRBV28; abundance: .; d_gene: .; CDR3nt: TGTGTCAGCAGTCCCGGGGTGGGGTCGCTGCAGCCCCAGCATTTT; CDR3aa: CVSSPGVGSLQPQHF
j_gene: TRBJ1-1; v_gene: TRBV6-1; abundance: .; d_gene: .; CDR3nt: TGTGCCAGCAGTTACAGCGGCATGAACGCTTTCTTT; CDR3aa: CASSYSGMNAFF
j_gene: TRBJ2-2; v_gene: TRBV28; abundance: many; d_gene: .; CDR3nt: TGTGCCAGCAGTTTCGTCGGGGAGCTGTTTTTT; CDR3aa: CASSFVGELFF
j_gene: TRBJ2-7; v_gene: TRBV20-1; abundance: few; d_gene: TRBD2; CDR3nt: TGCAGTGCTAGAGGGCAGACTAGCGGGGCAGGGGTGCAGTACTTC; CDR3aa: CSARGQTSGAGVQYF
j_gene: TRBJ2-2; v_gene: TRBV12-3/TRBV12-4; abundance: .; d_gene: .; CDR3nt: TGTGCCAGCAGTTTCGGTGGGATAGTGGCCTGGGAGCTGTTTTTT; CDR3aa: CASSFGGIVAWELFF